This T cell receptor beta chain was observed in a study of beta chain features in type 1 diabetes. The study, taken as a whole, reports: Within each of all four CD4+ subsets, Type 1 diabetes patients had TCRB CDR3s that were moderately but significantly shorter.

Expressed TCRB transcripts were sequenced because the isolated RNA had all been reverse transcribed beforehand. Approximately 3.6 million reads per sample were averaged for naive, central memory and regulatory samples. TCRdb's copy holds only in-frame clones and misses some; the assay was immunoSEQ multiplex PCR. The sample shows 250,000 to 300,000 clones, about 13% of them seen only once. V was pared by 8 bases and J by 6 bases, with 4 bases of the junction left unmatched. CDR1 and CDR2 (germline): SGHNT, YENEEA. CDR3 length: 12 amino acids. About this clone: What it binds is unknown.

The sample was naive CD4+ T cells from blood. The chain joins TRBV11-3 to TRBJ2-1, with TRBD2 matching 7 bases. The receptor's source is a man aged 25-40 years with type 1 diabetes. The CDR3 loop reads CASGRESNEQFF. CDR3 DNA: TGTGCCAGCGGGCGGGAGAGCAATGAGCAGTTCTTC.